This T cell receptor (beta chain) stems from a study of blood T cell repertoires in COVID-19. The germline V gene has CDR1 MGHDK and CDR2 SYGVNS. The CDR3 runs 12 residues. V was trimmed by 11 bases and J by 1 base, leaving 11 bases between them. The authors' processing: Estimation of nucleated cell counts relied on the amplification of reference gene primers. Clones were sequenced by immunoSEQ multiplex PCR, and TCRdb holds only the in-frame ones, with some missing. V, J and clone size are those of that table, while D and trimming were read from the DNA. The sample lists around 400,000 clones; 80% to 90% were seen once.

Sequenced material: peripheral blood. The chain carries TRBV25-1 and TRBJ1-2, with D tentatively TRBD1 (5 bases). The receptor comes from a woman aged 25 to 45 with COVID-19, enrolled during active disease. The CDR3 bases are TGTGCCTCTTCACAGGTTAACTATGGCTACACCTTC. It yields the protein CASSQVNYGYTF.